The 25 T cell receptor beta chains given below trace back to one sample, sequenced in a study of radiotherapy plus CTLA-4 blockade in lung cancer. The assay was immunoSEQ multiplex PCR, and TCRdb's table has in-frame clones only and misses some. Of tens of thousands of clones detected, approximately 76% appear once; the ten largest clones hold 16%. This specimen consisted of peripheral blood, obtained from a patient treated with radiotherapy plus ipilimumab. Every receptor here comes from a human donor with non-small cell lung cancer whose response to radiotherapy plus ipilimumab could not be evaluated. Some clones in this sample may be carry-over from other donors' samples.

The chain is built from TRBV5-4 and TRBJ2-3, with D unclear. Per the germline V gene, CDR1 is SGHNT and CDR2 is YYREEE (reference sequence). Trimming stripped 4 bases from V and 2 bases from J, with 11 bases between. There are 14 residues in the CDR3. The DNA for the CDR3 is TGTGCCAGCAGCCCTTTAGCCACCACAGATACGCAGTATTTT. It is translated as CASSPLATTDTQYF.

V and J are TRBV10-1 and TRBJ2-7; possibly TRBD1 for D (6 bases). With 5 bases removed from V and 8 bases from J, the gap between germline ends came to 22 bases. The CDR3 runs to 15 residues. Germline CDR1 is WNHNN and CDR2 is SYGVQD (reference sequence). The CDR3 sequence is CASSPSRRGVRQQYF. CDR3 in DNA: TGCGCCAGCAGTCCCTCCCGCAGGGGAGTAAGGCAGCAGTACTTC.

The CDR3 here is CASSLGAGSNTEAFF. CDR3 DNA: TGTGCCAGCAGCTTGGGGGCAGGGTCAAACACTGAAGCTTTCTTT. The chain is built from TRBV11-2 and TRBJ1-1, with D possibly TRBD1 on 6 matching bases. In germline, CDR1 is SGHAT, CDR2 FQNNGV. The V end was cut by 3 bases, the J end by 2 bases, with 13 bases between. The length of the CDR3 is 15 residues.

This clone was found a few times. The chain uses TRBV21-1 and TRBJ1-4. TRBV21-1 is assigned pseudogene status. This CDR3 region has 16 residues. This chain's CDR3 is CASSPPGWGGNEKLFF. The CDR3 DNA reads TGTGCCAGCAGCCCCCCCGGTTGGGGGGGGAATGAAAAACTGTTTTTT.

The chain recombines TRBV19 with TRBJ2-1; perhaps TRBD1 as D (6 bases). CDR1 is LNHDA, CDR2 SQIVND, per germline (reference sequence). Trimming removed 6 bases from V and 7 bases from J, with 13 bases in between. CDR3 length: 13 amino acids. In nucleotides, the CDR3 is TGTGCCAGTAGCAGGGACATAGCGAATGAGCAGTTCTTC. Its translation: CASSRDIANEQFF.

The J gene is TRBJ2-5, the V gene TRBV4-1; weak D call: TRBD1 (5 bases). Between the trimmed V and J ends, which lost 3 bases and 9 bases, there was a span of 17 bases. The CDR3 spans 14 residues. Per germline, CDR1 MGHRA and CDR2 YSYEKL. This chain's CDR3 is CASSQGLPQGAQYF. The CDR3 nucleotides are TGCGCCAGCAGCCAGGGCCTACCACAAGGGGCCCAGTACTTC.

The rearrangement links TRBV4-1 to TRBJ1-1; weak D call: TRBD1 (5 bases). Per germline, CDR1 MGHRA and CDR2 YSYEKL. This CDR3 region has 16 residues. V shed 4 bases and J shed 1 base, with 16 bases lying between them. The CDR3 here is CASSPNPGQENTEAFF. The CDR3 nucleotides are TGCGCCAGCAGCCCAAACCCCGGACAAGAGAACACTGAAGCTTTCTTT.

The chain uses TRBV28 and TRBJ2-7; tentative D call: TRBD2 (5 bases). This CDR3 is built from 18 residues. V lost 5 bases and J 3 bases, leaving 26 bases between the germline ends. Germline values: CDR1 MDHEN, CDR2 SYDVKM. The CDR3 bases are TGTGCCAGCAGTACCAAGGATCACGGACTTGGAGCTGTCTACGAGCAGTACTTC. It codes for CASSTKDHGLGAVYEQYF.

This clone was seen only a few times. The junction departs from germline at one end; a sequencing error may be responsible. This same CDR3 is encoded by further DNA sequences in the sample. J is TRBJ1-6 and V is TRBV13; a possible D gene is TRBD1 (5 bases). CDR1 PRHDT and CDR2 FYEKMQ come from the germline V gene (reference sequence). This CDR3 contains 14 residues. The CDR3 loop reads CASSPGGVDSPLHF. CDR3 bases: TGTGCCAGCAGCCCGGGGGGTGTGGATTCCCCCCTCCACTTT.

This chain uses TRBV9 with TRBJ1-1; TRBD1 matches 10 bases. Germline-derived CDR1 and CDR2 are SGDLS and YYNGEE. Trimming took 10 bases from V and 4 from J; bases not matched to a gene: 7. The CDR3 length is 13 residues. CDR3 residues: CAGDRGPGTEAFF. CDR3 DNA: TGTGCCGGAGACAGGGGGCCGGGCACTGAAGCTTTCTTT.

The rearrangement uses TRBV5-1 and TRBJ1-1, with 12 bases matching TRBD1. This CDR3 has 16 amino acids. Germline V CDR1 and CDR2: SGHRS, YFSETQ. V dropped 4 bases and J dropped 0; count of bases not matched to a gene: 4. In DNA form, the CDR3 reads TGCGCCAGCAGCGGGACAGGGGGCCCCATGAACACTGAAGCTTTCTTT. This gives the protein CASSGTGGPMNTEAFF. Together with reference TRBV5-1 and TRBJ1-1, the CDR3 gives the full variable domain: KAGVTQTPRYLIKTRGQQVTLSCSPISGHRSVSWYQQTPGQGLQFLFEYFSETQRNKGNFPGRFSGRQFSNSRSEMNVSTLELGDSALYLCASSGTGGPMNTEAFFGQGTRLTVV.

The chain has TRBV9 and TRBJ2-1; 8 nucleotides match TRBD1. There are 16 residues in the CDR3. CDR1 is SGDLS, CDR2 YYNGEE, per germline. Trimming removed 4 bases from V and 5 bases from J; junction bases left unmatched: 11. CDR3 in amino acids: CASSPGGAEAHNEQFF. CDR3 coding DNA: TGTGCCAGCAGCCCAGGGGGCGCGGAAGCCCACAATGAGCAGTTCTTC. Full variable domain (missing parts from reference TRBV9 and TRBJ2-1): DSGVTQTPKHLITATGQRVTLRCSPRSGDLSVYWYQQSLDQGLQFLIQYYNGEERAKGNILERFSAQQFPDLHSELNLSSLELGDSALYFCASSPGGAEAHNEQFFGPGTRLTVL.

The CDR3 nucleotides read TGCGCCAGCAGTGAGAAGGAAGGCTGCGGGGACTACGAGCAGTACTTC. Residues: CASSEKEGCGDYEQYF. The V gene is TRBV10-1, the J gene TRBJ2-7, with D possibly TRBD2 on 6 matching bases. Deletions cut 2 bases from V and 3 bases from J, with 17 bases between. Germline assignment: CDR1 WNHNN and CDR2 SYGVQD (reference sequence). This CDR3 has 16 amino acids.

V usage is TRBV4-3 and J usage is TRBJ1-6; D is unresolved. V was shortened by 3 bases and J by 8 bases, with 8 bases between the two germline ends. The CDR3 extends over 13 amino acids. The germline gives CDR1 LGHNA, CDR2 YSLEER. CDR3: CASSHQADSPLHF. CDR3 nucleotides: TGCGCCAGCAGCCATCAGGCAGATTCACCCCTCCACTTT.

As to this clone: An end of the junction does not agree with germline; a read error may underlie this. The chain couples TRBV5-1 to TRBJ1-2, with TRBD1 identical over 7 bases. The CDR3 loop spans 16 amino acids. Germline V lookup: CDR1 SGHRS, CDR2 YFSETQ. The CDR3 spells CASSLASGQGGDGYTF. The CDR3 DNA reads TGCGCCAGCAGCTTGGCCTCGGGGCAGGGGGGCGATGGATACACCTTC.

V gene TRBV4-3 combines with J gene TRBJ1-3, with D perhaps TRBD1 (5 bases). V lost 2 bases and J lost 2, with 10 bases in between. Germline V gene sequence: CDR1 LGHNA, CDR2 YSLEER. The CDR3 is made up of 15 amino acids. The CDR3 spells CASSQTGGTGNTIYF. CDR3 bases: TGCGCCAGCAGCCAAACGGGGGGAACTGGAAACACCATATATTTT.

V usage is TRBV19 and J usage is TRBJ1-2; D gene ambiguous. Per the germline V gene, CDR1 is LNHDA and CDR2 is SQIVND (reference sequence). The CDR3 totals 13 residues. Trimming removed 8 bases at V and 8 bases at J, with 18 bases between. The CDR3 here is CASERSLGWGYTF. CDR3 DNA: TGTGCCAGTGAAAGGTCCCTAGGCTGGGGCTACACCTTC.

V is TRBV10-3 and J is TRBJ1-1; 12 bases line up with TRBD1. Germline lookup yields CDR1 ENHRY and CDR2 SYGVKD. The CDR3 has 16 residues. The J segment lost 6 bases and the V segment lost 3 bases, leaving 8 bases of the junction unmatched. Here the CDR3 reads CAISEIYGTGGPEAFF. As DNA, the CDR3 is TGTGCCATCAGTGAAATTTACGGGACAGGGGGCCCTGAAGCTTTCTTT.

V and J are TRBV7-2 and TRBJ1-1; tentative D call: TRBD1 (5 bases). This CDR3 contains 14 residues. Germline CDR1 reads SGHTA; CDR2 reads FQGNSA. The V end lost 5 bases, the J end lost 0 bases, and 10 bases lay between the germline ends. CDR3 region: CASSLGGVNTEAFF. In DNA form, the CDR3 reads TGTGCCAGCAGCCTCGGGGGGGTGAACACTGAAGCTTTCTTT.

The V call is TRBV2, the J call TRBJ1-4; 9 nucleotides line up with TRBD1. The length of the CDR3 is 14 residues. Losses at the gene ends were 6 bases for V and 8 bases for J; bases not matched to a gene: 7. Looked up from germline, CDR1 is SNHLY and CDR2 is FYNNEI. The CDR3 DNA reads TGTGCCAGCAGCAACAGGGGGCAAGGCGAAAAACTGTTTTTT. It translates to CASSNRGQGEKLFF.

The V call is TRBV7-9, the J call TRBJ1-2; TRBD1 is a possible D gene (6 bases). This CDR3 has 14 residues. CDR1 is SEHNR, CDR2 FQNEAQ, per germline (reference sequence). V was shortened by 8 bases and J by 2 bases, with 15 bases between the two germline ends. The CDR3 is CASGQGTGNYGYTF. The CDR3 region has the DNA TGTGCCAGCGGGCAGGGGACGGGCAACTATGGCTACACCTTC. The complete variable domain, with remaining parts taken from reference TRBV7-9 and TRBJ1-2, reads DTGVSQNPRHKITKRGQNVTFRCDPISEHNRLYWYRQTLGQGPEFLTYFQNEAQLEKSRLLSDRFSAERPKGSFSTLEIQRTEQGDSAMYLCASGQGTGNYGYTFGSGTRLTVV.

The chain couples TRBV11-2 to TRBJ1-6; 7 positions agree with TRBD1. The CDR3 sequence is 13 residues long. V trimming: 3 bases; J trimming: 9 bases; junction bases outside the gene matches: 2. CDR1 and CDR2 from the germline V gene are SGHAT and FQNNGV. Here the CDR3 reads CASSLTGTSPLHF. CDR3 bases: TGTGCCAGCAGCTTGACAGGGACTTCACCCCTCCACTTT.

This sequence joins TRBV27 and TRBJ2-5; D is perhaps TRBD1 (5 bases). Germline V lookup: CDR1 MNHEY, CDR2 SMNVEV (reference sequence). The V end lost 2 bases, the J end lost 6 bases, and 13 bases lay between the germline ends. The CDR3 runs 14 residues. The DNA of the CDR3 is TGTGCCAGCAGTTTAGGTGGGGCAGGTCAGACCCAGTACTTC. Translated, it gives CASSLGGAGQTQYF.

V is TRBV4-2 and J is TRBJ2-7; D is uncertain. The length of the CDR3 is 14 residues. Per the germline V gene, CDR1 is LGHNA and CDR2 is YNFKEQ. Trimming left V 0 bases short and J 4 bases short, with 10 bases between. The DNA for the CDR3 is TGTGCCAGCAGCCAAGAGTGGATAGCTTACGAGCAGTACTTC. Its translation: CASSQEWIAYEQYF.

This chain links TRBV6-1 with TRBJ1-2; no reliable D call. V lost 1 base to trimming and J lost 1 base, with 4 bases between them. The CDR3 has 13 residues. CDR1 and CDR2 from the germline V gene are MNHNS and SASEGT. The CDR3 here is CASSEDSNYGYTF. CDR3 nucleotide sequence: TGTGCCAGCAGTGAAGACAGTAACTATGGCTACACCTTC.